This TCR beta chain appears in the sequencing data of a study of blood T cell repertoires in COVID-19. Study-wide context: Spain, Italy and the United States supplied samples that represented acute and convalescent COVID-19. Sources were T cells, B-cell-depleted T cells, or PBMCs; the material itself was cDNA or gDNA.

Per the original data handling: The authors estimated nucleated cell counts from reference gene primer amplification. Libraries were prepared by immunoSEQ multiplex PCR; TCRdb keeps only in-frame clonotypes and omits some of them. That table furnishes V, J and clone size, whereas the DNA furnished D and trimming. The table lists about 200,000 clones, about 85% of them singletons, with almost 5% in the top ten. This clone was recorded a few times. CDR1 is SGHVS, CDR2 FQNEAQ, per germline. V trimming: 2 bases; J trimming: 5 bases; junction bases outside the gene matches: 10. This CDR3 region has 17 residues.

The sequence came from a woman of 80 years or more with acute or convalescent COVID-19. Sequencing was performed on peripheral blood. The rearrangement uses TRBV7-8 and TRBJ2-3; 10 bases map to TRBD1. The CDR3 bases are TGTGCCAGCAGCTTATCTTTCGACAGGGGGCTAGGAGATACGCAGTATTTT. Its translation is CASSLSFDRGLGDTQYF.